Sequencing of this T cell receptor beta chain was carried out in a study of T-cell reconstitution after alpha-beta-depleted transplantation in children. Findings and caveats of the study: T-cell numbers and diversity, one year after transplant, stemmed largely from T cells that were newly produced.

For TCRbeta, the library was prepared with unique molecular identifiers. One entry per CDR3 protein results from TCRdb running MiXCR on the PCR reads. The sample consists of fewer than 700,000 distinct CDR3 sequences, 13% of them appearing once. Concerning this clonotype itself: Antigen specificity is unknown.

The ends lost 4 bases at V and 1 base at J; junction bases unmatched: 7. This CDR3 region has 15 residues. CDR1 is LNHDA and CDR2 is SQIVND in the germline V gene (reference sequence). The TCR sequence derives from a male patient between 5 and 17 years old who had a stem cell transplant for acute myeloid leukemia, so the T cells may come from the graft donor. The sample was PBMCs, mostly from graft donor cells, taken 360 days after TCRalphabeta/CD19-depleted stem cell transplant. The rearrangement uses TRBV19 and TRBJ2-7; 7 bases match TRBD1. CDR3 in amino acids: CASSTRQGPSYEQYF. The CDR3 region has the DNA TGTGCCAGTAGTACCCGACAGGGACCTTCCTACGAGCAGTACTTC. The variable domain in full, completed from reference TRBV19 and TRBJ2-7, reads DGGITQSPKYLFRKEGQNVTLSCEQNLNHDAMYWYRQDPGQGLRLIYYSQIVNDFQKGDIAEGYSVSREKKESFPLTVTSAQKNPTAFYLCASSTRQGPSYEQYFGPGTRLTVT.